This T cell receptor (beta chain) was found in a study of cytomegalovirus exposure and HLA in healthy donors. Study summary: Unique TCRs from HLA-typed donors, 70 million to 100 million of them, were held in an early data release. General observations from the study: Later, an analysis found that common viral pathogens appeared to be linked with several of the most significant clusters. No immune exposure information besides CMV serostatus was available.

The donors (healthy individuals) were bone marrow donors. Of note for this clone: Its specificity is not known.

PCR amplification relied on 60 Vbeta primers (plus 13 Jbeta primers). The repertoire was sequenced with immunoSEQ multiplex PCR; TCRdb's copy has only in-frame clones and lacks some. Among about 160,000 clones listed, about three quarters were seen once. Deletions cut 5 bases from V and 7 bases from J, with 12 bases between. Per the germline V gene, CDR1 is GTSNPN and CDR2 is SVGIG (reference sequence). The CDR3 has 13 residues. V usage is TRBV30 and J usage is TRBJ1-6, with TRBD1 as a possible D gene (6 bases). This TCR was sampled from a woman in her thirties or forties in good health and CMV-seropositive. The sequenced sample consisted of PBMCs. For the CDR3, the DNA is TGTGCCTGGCGGACAGCTGCAAATTCACCCCTCCACTTT. Translating gives CAWRTAANSPLHF. The full variable domain, in which reference TRBV30 and TRBJ1-6 provide the parts outside the CDR3, is SQTIHQWPATLVQPVGSPLSLECTVEGTSNPNLYWYRQAAGRGLQLLFYSVGIGQISSEVPQNLSASRPQDRQFILSSKKLLLSDSGFYLCAWRTAANSPLHFGNGTRLTVT.